Below, 15 T cell receptor beta chains from the same sample are listed, as sequenced in a study of T cells after yellow fever vaccination. Each CDR3 protein gets one entry after TCRdb re-called the 5' RACE reads with MiXCR. The table includes hundreds of thousands of distinct CDR3 sequences, around 19% detected once. This specimen was PBMCs, taken before the yellow fever booster vaccination. These receptors all stem from a man between 18 and 35 years old who received the YFV17D yellow fever vaccine.

This clonotype was observed a few times. The chain combines TRBV5-1 with TRBJ1-4, with TRBD1 as a possible D gene (6 bases). V was pared by 2 bases and J by 0 bases, with 20 bases between. Germline loops: CDR1 SGHRS, CDR2 YFSETQ. CDR3 length equals 19 residues. CDR3 sequence reads: CASSFSTGRFDATNEKLFF. As DNA, the CDR3 is TGCGCCAGCAGCTTCTCTACAGGGAGGTTTGATGCAACTAATGAAAAACTGTTTTTT.

This clonotype showed up just a few times. The chain links TRBV9 to TRBJ2-7; 7 nucleotides align to TRBD2. Losses at the gene ends were 6 bases for V and 2 bases for J; bases not matched to a gene: 17. CDR3 length: 17 amino acids. Per germline, CDR1 SGDLS and CDR2 YYNGEE. Here the CDR3 DNA reads TGTGCCAGCAACCGTCCTTATCAGTCCGGGGGGACCTACGAGCAGTACGTC. Amino acids: CASNRPYQSGGTYEQYV.

The rearrangement links TRBV27 to TRBJ2-1; D unclear. The V and J ends lost 2 bases and 8 bases respectively, with 10 bases between them. In germline, CDR1 is MNHEY, CDR2 SMNVEV (reference sequence). CDR3 length: 13 residues. CDR3 bases: TGTGCCAGCAGTTTACAAGACCCCCATGAGCAGTTCTTC. Residues: CASSLQDPHEQFF.

This clonotype was detected only a few times. The chain joins TRBV7-6 to TRBJ2-1; 8 nucleotides match TRBD1. This CDR3 is 15 amino acids long. Per the germline V gene, CDR1 is SGHVS and CDR2 is FNYEAQ. V gave up 1 base and J gave up 6 bases; unmatched junction bases: 5. CDR3 loop: CASSLVYRGSNEQFF. The CDR3 region has the DNA TGTGCCAGCAGCTTAGTATACAGGGGGAGCAATGAGCAGTTCTTC. The full variable domain, with the rest looked up from reference TRBV7-6 and TRBJ2-1, is GAGVSQSPRYKVTKRGQDVALRCDPISGHVSLYWYRQALGQGPEFLTYFNYEAQQDKSGLPNDRFSAERPEGSISTLTIQRTEQRDSAMYRCASSLVYRGSNEQFFGPGTRLTVL.

This clonotype was detected only a few times. This chain links TRBV5-1 with TRBJ1-6; 7 bases agree with TRBD1. V shed 4 bases, J shed 6 bases, and the junction held 4 bases outside the gene matches. CDR1 is SGHRS and CDR2 is YFSETQ in the germline V gene. The CDR3 spans 14 residues. The CDR3 DNA reads TGCGCCAGCAGCCCACAGGGGACTAATTCACCCCTCCACTTT. Translated: CASSPQGTNSPLHF.

The rearrangement uses TRBV6-2 or TRBV6-3 and TRBJ1-5; D gene uncertain. This CDR3 is 16 amino acids long. With 5 bases removed from V and 6 bases from J, the gap between germline ends came to 20 bases. CDR1 MNHEY and CDR2 SVGEGT come from the germline V gene. CDR3: CASSNRPDRRGQPQHF. The CDR3 DNA is TGTGCCAGCAGTAACAGACCTGACCGGCGGGGTCAGCCCCAGCATTTT.

The rearrangement joins TRBV12-3 or TRBV12-4 to TRBJ1-5; no clear D gene. V lost 6 bases and J 10 bases, leaving 25 bases between the germline ends. The CDR3 covers 16 residues. CDR3 sequence: CASSKRETGGRRPQHF. The CDR3 DNA reads as TGTGCCAGCAGCAAAAGGGAAACCGGCGGCCGGAGACCCCAGCATTTT.

The chain couples TRBV6-1 to TRBJ1-6; the D is unclear. The germline V and J ends were trimmed by 6 bases and 7 bases, with 4 bases remaining between them. Germline V gives CDR1 MNHNS, CDR2 SASEGT. This CDR3 contains 11 residues. DNA for the CDR3: TGTGCCAGCAGGGGCAATTCACCCCTCCACTTT. Protein sequence: CASRGNSPLHF.

This clonotype occurred a few times. This rearrangement joins TRBV7-2 to TRBJ2-1, with 10 bases aligning to TRBD2. Germline V gene data show CDR1 as SGHTA and CDR2 as FQGNSA. V was clipped by 0 bases and J by 4 bases; unmatched bases: 12. The CDR3 loop spans 19 amino acids. CDR3 sequence reads: CASSLAFQRGGVLYNEQFF. CDR3 coding DNA: TGTGCCAGCAGCTTAGCTTTCCAGCGGGGGGGAGTTTTATACAATGAGCAGTTCTTC.

V is TRBV3-1 and J is TRBJ2-7; D gene unclear. CDR1 LGHDT and CDR2 YNNKEL come from the germline V gene (reference sequence). The CDR3 is 14 amino acids. V dropped 3 bases and J dropped 3 bases, with 12 bases sitting between them. The CDR3 nucleotides read TGTGCCAGCAGCCAGGCAGGCAAGGTCTACGAGCAGTACGTC. It encodes CASSQAGKVYEQYV.

This clonotype has only a few counts. The V call is TRBV3-1, the J call TRBJ2-7, with D possibly being TRBD1 (6 bases). The CDR3 has 13 residues. V dropped 4 bases and J dropped 5 bases, with 12 bases sitting between them. CDR1 and CDR2 from the germline V gene are LGHDT and YNNKEL (reference sequence). CDR3 DNA: TGTGCCAGCAGCCGACTGGGGGCCGACGAGCAGTACTTC. Its translation: CASSRLGADEQYF.

The chain joins TRBV5-6 to TRBJ2-5; TRBD2 matches at 15 bases. Germline values: CDR1 SGHDT, CDR2 YYEEEE. Trimming at V came to 4 bases and at J to 0 bases, leaving 10 bases not matched to a gene. This CDR3 has 19 residues. CDR3 loop: CASSLSPGTSGGYQETQYF. The CDR3, as DNA: TGTGCCAGCAGCCTAAGCCCCGGGACTAGCGGGGGGTACCAAGAGACCCAGTACTTC.

The V and J genes are TRBV12-3 or TRBV12-4 and TRBJ2-5; TRBD2 matches at 7 bases. The ends lost 6 bases at V and 4 bases at J; junction bases unmatched: 8. This CDR3 spans 14 amino acids. The CDR3 is CASSRREGSETQYF. The CDR3 coding sequence is TGTGCCAGCAGCCGAAGGGAGGGGTCAGAGACCCAGTACTTC.

The rearrangement links TRBV9 to TRBJ2-5; perhaps D is TRBD1 or TRBD2 (6 bases each). Germline values: CDR1 SGDLS, CDR2 YYNGEE. V lost 3 bases to trimming and J lost 0 bases, with 12 bases between them. The CDR3 spans 15 residues. Here the CDR3 DNA reads TGTGCCAGCAGCGCAGGAGGGGGGAACCAAGAGACCCAGTACTTC. It encodes CASSAGGGNQETQYF.

This sequence joins TRBV7-9 and TRBJ2-1, with 8 bases matching TRBD1. CDR1 SEHNR and CDR2 FQNEAQ come from the germline V gene (reference sequence). This CDR3 has 15 amino acids. V lost 3 bases, J lost 9 bases, and 10 bases stayed unmatched. CDR3 loop: CASSFLDRARGEQFF. The CDR3 bases are TGTGCCAGCAGCTTCTTGGACAGGGCAAGGGGTGAGCAGTTCTTC. The variable domain in full, with the rest retrieved from reference TRBV7-9 and TRBJ2-1, is DTGVSQNPRHKITKRGQNVTFRCDPISEHNRLYWYRQTLGQGPEFLTYFQNEAQLEKSRLLSDRFSAERPKGSFSTLEIQRTEQGDSAMYLCASSFLDRARGEQFFGPGTRLTVL.